Listed here are 3 T cell receptor beta chains from one sample, sequenced in a study of glioma-infiltrating T cells. The iRepertoire nested amplicon-rescue multiplex PCR amplified TCR alpha and beta CDR3s from RNA. MiXCR, applied by TCRdb to the multiplex PCR reads, yields one record per CDR3 protein. The sample has around 99,000 distinct CDR3 sequences, 25% seen once. Sequencing used glioma tissue, nonneoplastic brain tissue, or PBMCs (not recorded which). Every receptor here comes from a human donor with low-grade glioma or glioblastoma, undergoing nonglioma brain surgery, or in good health (not recorded which).

This clonotype has ten or more counts. The chain couples TRBV2 to TRBJ2-1; 7 bases line up with TRBD2. Trimming took 11 bases from V and 4 from J; bases not matched to a gene: 20. CDR3 length: 17 residues. Germline loops: CDR1 SNHLY, CDR2 FYNNEI. CDR3 in DNA: TGTGCCGGTGGAACCTCGACCGGGGGGACGGGGTACAATGAGCAGTTCTTC. Translated, it gives CAGGTSTGGTGYNEQFF.

This clonotype was seen repeatedly, ten times or more. The CDR3 DNA reads TGTGCCAGCAGTTTATGGGACAGACCTGAAGCTTTCTTT. Translating gives CASSLWDRPEAFF. The chain joins TRBV28 to TRBJ1-1, with TRBD1 as a possible D gene (6 bases). The CDR3 is 13 residues long. Germline CDR1 and CDR2: MDHEN and SYDVKM. V gave up 0 bases and J gave up 6 bases, with 8 bases separating them.

In this sample, this clonotype turned up many times. The J gene is TRBJ1-5, the V gene TRBV4-2; TRBD1 aligns across 9 bases. Per germline, CDR1 LGHNA and CDR2 YNFKEQ. The CDR3 has 16 amino acids. V dropped 4 bases and J dropped 4; count of bases not matched to a gene: 8. Here the CDR3 reads CASSRTVGTGNQPQHF. The CDR3 DNA sequence: TGTGCCAGCAGCCGTACCGTTGGGACAGGGAATCAGCCCCAGCATTTT.